These 28 T cell receptor beta chains were all obtained from the same sample, sequenced in a study of blood T cell repertoires in COVID-19. TCRdb's table, derived via immunoSEQ multiplex PCR, lists solely in-frame clones and lacks some. The sample includes fewer than 400,000 clones, 85% of them seen just once. Sequencing was carried out using peripheral blood. The source is a woman under 30 with acute or convalescent COVID-19.

This chain links TRBV12-5 with TRBJ1-6, with a possible D match to TRBD1 (6 bases). V lost 5 bases and J 9 bases, leaving 11 bases between the germline ends. Germline CDR1 reads LGHNT; CDR2 reads FRNRAP. The CDR3 runs 13 residues. The CDR3 nucleotides are TGTGCTAGTGGTCTCGAGGGGGTTTCACCCCTCCACTTT. Translating it yields CASGLEGVSPLHF.

J is TRBJ2-1 and V is TRBV27, with TRBD2 matching 14 bases. CDR1 and CDR2 from the germline V gene are MNHEY and SMNVEV (reference sequence). The ends lost 3 bases at V and 2 bases at J; junction bases unmatched: 0. The CDR3 runs to 16 residues. The CDR3 here is CASSLGLAGAYNEQFF. CDR3 nucleotides: TGTGCCAGCAGTTTGGGACTAGCGGGAGCCTACAATGAGCAGTTCTTC.

The chain couples TRBV2 to TRBJ2-7; the match to TRBD1 covers 9 bases. V lost 4 bases and J lost 3; bases outside the gene matches: 1. The CDR3 loop spans 13 amino acids. CDR1 is SNHLY, CDR2 FYNNEI, per germline. CDR3 coding DNA: TGTGCCAGCAGTGGGGGACAGGGCTACGAGCAGTACTTC. This encodes CASSGGQGYEQYF.

The chain couples TRBV28 to TRBJ2-5; TRBD1 aligns across 9 bases. Trimming removed 6 bases from V and 5 bases from J; junction bases left unmatched: 7. Germline assignment: CDR1 MDHEN and CDR2 SYDVKM. This CDR3 has 14 amino acids. CDR3 region: CASSRDRAIETQYF. The CDR3, as DNA: TGTGCCAGCAGCCGGGACAGGGCGATCGAGACCCAGTACTTC.

The chain joins TRBV19 to TRBJ2-6, with TRBD1 matching over 7 bases. CDR1 is LNHDA, CDR2 SQIVND, per germline (reference sequence). This CDR3 contains 15 residues. V dropped 9 bases and J dropped 0; count of bases not matched to a gene: 5. The CDR3 region is CASEGANSGANVLTF. The CDR3 DNA reads as TGTGCCAGCGAGGGGGCAAACTCTGGGGCCAACGTCCTGACTTTC.

V is TRBV20-1 and J is TRBJ2-7, with TRBD1 as a possible D gene (5 bases). The germline V gene encodes CDR1 DFQATT and CDR2 SNEGSKA (reference sequence). V lost 5 bases to trimming and J lost 4 bases, with 6 bases between them. This CDR3 has 10 amino acids. For the CDR3, the DNA is TGCAGTGCTCAGGGTTACGAGCAGTACTTC. This gives the protein CSAQGYEQYF.

This chain connects TRBV7-9 to TRBJ1-5; possibly TRBD1 for D (6 bases). Germline CDR1 reads SEHNR; CDR2 reads FQNEAQ (reference sequence). V was pared by 5 bases and J by 1 base, with 12 bases between. There are 15 residues in the CDR3. CDR3 in DNA: TGTGCCAGCAGCCACTCCGGGACAAGCAATCAGCCCCAGCATTTT. This sequence encodes CASSHSGTSNQPQHF.

The chain uses TRBV9 and TRBJ1-2; TRBD1 matches at 10 bases. Germline V gene sequence: CDR1 SGDLS, CDR2 YYNGEE. CDR3 length: 14 amino acids. V shed 4 bases, J shed 6 bases, and the junction held 6 bases outside the gene matches. This chain's CDR3 is CASSRDRGFDGYTF. The CDR3 DNA is TGTGCCAGCAGCCGGGACAGGGGCTTTGATGGCTACACCTTC. Together with reference TRBV9 and TRBJ1-2, the CDR3 gives the full variable domain: DSGVTQTPKHLITATGQRVTLRCSPRSGDLSVYWYQQSLDQGLQFLIQYYNGEERAKGNILERFSAQQFPDLHSELNLSSLELGDSALYFCASSRDRGFDGYTFGSGTRLTVV.

The chain joins TRBV6-5 to TRBJ1-4; D is possibly TRBD1 (6 bases). Deletions cut 4 bases from V and 5 bases from J, with 14 bases between. The CDR3 contains 15 residues. CDR1 and CDR2 from the germline V gene are MNHEY and SVGAGI. CDR3 coding DNA: TGTGCCAGCAGTTCGACAGGTTATCCAAATGAAAAACTGTTTTTT. It specifies CASSSTGYPNEKLFF.

The genes are TRBV9 and TRBJ2-1; TRBD2 matches at 10 bases. Germline assignment: CDR1 SGDLS and CDR2 YYNGEE. This CDR3 contains 15 residues. The V gene end was trimmed by 2 bases and the J gene end by 4 bases; junction bases not matched to a gene: 3. The DNA of the CDR3 is TGTGCCAGCAGCGTTGGGACTAGCGAGTACAATGAGCAGTTCTTC. As protein: CASSVGTSEYNEQFF. Full variable domain (missing parts from reference TRBV9 and TRBJ2-1): DSGVTQTPKHLITATGQRVTLRCSPRSGDLSVYWYQQSLDQGLQFLIQYYNGEERAKGNILERFSAQQFPDLHSELNLSSLELGDSALYFCASSVGTSEYNEQFFGPGTRLTVL.

V and J are TRBV19 and TRBJ1-2; 7 bases align to TRBD1. This CDR3 has 15 amino acids. J was trimmed by 4 bases and V by 6 bases; bases with no gene match: 11. Germline CDR1 LNHDA, CDR2 SQIVND (reference sequence). This CDR3 is CASRGGRGLIYGYTF. CDR3 coding DNA: TGTGCCAGTAGAGGGGGCAGGGGACTTATCTATGGCTACACCTTC.

The gene calls are TRBV10-3 and TRBJ2-1, with TRBD2 identical over 14 bases. This CDR3 is built from 15 residues. The J segment lost 9 bases and the V segment lost 4 bases, leaving 5 bases of the junction unmatched. CDR1 is ENHRY and CDR2 is SYGVKD in the germline V gene. The CDR3 sequence: CAISGSGLAGVEQFF. The CDR3 coding sequence is TGTGCCATCAGTGGGTCGGGACTAGCGGGAGTTGAGCAGTTCTTC.

The chain joins TRBV18 to TRBJ2-1; possible D gene TRBD2, 5 bases. Germline CDR1 and CDR2: KGHSH and LQKENI. The length of the CDR3 is 15 residues. The ends were cut back, 1 base at V and 4 bases at J, with 11 bases in the middle. Here the CDR3 DNA reads TGTGCCAGCTCACCACTTAACCGGACTTACAATGAGCAGTTCTTC. It yields the protein CASSPLNRTYNEQFF.

The chain employs TRBV7-9 and TRBJ1-3, with 8 bases fitting TRBD1. V was clipped by 2 bases and J by 3 bases; unmatched bases: 12. Looked up from germline, CDR1 is SEHNR and CDR2 is FQNEAQ (reference sequence). The CDR3 loop spans 18 amino acids. CDR3 sequence: CASSLIGQGDPLGNTIYF. The DNA of the CDR3 is TGTGCCAGCAGCTTAATAGGACAGGGAGACCCCCTTGGAAACACCATATATTTT. Using reference TRBV7-9 and TRBJ1-3 for the parts outside the CDR3, the full variable domain is DTGVSQNPRHKITKRGQNVTFRCDPISEHNRLYWYRQTLGQGPEFLTYFQNEAQLEKSRLLSDRFSAERPKGSFSTLEIQRTEQGDSAMYLCASSLIGQGDPLGNTIYFGEGSWLTVV.

This chain links TRBV7-3 with TRBJ2-2, with 15 positions matching TRBD2. Germline loops: CDR1 SGHTA, CDR2 FQGTGA. This CDR3 comprises 19 residues. V trimming: 5 bases; J trimming: 6 bases; junction bases outside the gene matches: 13. The CDR3 is CASSLNQGLAGGQAGELFF. CDR3 nucleotides: TGTGCCAGCAGCCTCAACCAAGGACTAGCGGGGGGGCAAGCCGGGGAGCTGTTTTTT.

The V gene is TRBV24-1, the J gene TRBJ2-2; D is uncertain. The V gene's germline CDR1 is KGHDR and CDR2 SFDVKD. V was clipped by 0 bases and J by 3 bases, with 4 bases between them. The CDR3 has 14 amino acids. CDR3 region: CATSDLRDTGELFF. CDR3 coding DNA: TGTGCCACCAGTGATTTGCGAGACACCGGGGAGCTGTTTTTT.

The J gene is TRBJ2-1, the V gene TRBV18; TRBD2 matches at 12 bases. This CDR3 region has 17 residues. Germline trimming cut 5 bases from V and 0 bases from J; bases unmatched to any gene: 5. Germline assignment: CDR1 KGHSH and CDR2 LQKENI. In nucleotides, the CDR3 is TGTGCCAGCTCAAGAGAGACTAGCGGGGGCTCCTACAATGAGCAGTTCTTC. It yields the protein CASSRETSGGSYNEQFF. The full variable domain, its missing parts supplied by reference TRBV18 and TRBJ2-1, is NAGVMQNPRHLVRRRGQEARLRCSPMKGHSHVYWYRQLPEEGLKFMVYLQKENIIDESGMPKERFSAEFPKEGPSILRIQQVVRGDSAAYFCASSRETSGGSYNEQFFGPGTRLTVL.

The V gene is TRBV6-5, the J gene TRBJ2-7; 9 bases are a match to TRBD2. The CDR3 covers 16 residues. Germline trimming cut 0 bases from V and 2 bases from J; bases unmatched to any gene: 5. Germline lookup yields CDR1 MNHEY and CDR2 SVGAGI. The CDR3: CASSYSLSGSAYEQYF. The DNA for the CDR3 is TGTGCCAGCAGTTACTCCCTTAGCGGGAGCGCCTACGAGCAGTACTTC.

This chain uses TRBV18 with TRBJ1-1, with a tentative D call TRBD1 (5 bases). The CDR3 extends over 14 amino acids. V was shortened by 6 bases and J by 3 bases, with 14 bases between the two germline ends. Per germline, CDR1 KGHSH and CDR2 LQKENI. The CDR3 sequence is CASSLQAGDTEAFF. The CDR3 bases are TGTGCCAGCTCTCTACAGGCGGGAGACACTGAAGCTTTCTTT.

J is TRBJ1-1 and V is TRBV11-2; 8 bases line up with TRBD1. Unmatched junction bases numbered 7, after V lost 5 bases and J lost 5 bases. CDR3 length: 14 residues. Germline values: CDR1 SGHAT, CDR2 FQNNGV. This CDR3 is CASSHRDRRTEAFF. DNA of the CDR3: TGTGCCAGCAGCCATCGGGACAGGCGGACTGAAGCTTTCTTT.

V and J are TRBV10-3 and TRBJ1-2, with D perhaps matching TRBD1 (5 bases). The V gene's germline CDR1 is ENHRY and CDR2 SYGVKD. The CDR3 totals 16 residues. The DNA for the CDR3 is TGTGCTCTGGGCCCCGGCAGGCAGCGAAGGGGTTATGGCTACACCTTC. Translation: CALGPGRQRRGYGYTF.

The chain uses TRBV7-8 and TRBJ2-3; TRBD2 agrees at 7 bases. Looked up from germline, CDR1 is SGHVS and CDR2 is FQNEAQ. CDR3 length: 16 amino acids. The V segment lost 5 bases and the J segment 2 bases; nucleotides outside the gene matches: 10. Written as DNA, the CDR3 is TGTGCCAGCAGCGGACTGGGGGGAGGGTACACAGATACGCAGTATTTT. Its protein product is CASSGLGGGYTDTQYF. The entire variable domain, with the rest obtained from reference TRBV7-8 and TRBJ2-3, is as follows: GAGVSQSPRYKVAKRGQDVALRCDPISGHVSLFWYQQALGQGPEFLTYFQNEAQLDKSGLPSDRFFAERPEGSVSTLKIQRTQQEDSAVYLCASSGLGGGYTDTQYFGPGTRLTVL.

This chain connects TRBV9 to TRBJ2-1; D gene uncertain. V was cut by 6 bases and J by 9 bases, with 13 bases left in between. This CDR3 region has 12 residues. Germline CDR1 SGDLS, CDR2 YYNGEE. The CDR3 nucleotides are TGTGCCAGCACTATCCGGCGCGGTGAGCAGTTCTTC. Residues: CASTIRRGEQFF.

This chain links TRBV28 with TRBJ1-4; D possibly corresponds to TRBD1 (6 bases). The CDR3 spans 16 residues. The germline V and J ends were trimmed by 2 bases and 8 bases, with 18 bases remaining between them. Germline V gene data show CDR1 as MDHEN and CDR2 as SYDVKM. The CDR3 DNA sequence: TGTGCCAGCAGTTTACCCCCGGGGGGGCGCGGGGAAAAACTGTTTTTT. Protein product: CASSLPPGGRGEKLFF.

V usage is TRBV19 and J usage is TRBJ1-4, with TRBD1 identical over 8 bases. V shed 1 base, J shed 0 bases, and the junction held 7 bases outside the gene matches. CDR3 size: 18 residues. Germline V CDR1 and CDR2: LNHDA, SQIVND (reference sequence). The CDR3 DNA reads as TGTGCCAGTAGTATAGGGGGACAGGAGCTCGCAACTAATGAAAAACTGTTTTTT. Residues: CASSIGGQELATNEKLFF.

The gene calls are TRBV9 and TRBJ2-1, with 10 bases lining up with TRBD1. The germline gives CDR1 SGDLS, CDR2 YYNGEE. This CDR3 contains 17 residues. V shed 4 bases, J shed 0 bases, and the junction held 7 bases outside the gene matches. The CDR3 spells CASSPQGQGSSYNEQFF. The CDR3 bases are TGTGCCAGCAGCCCCCAGGGACAGGGGAGCTCCTACAATGAGCAGTTCTTC.

The V and J genes are TRBV9 and TRBJ2-5; 7 nucleotides align to TRBD2. Germline V gives CDR1 SGDLS, CDR2 YYNGEE. The CDR3 is 14 residues long. V dropped 2 bases and J dropped 4; count of bases not matched to a gene: 5. CDR3 residues: CASSVHGLGETQYF. The CDR3, as DNA: TGTGCCAGCAGCGTCCATGGACTAGGAGAGACCCAGTACTTC.

The chain is built from TRBV28 and TRBJ1-6; D unresolved. CDR1 is MDHEN and CDR2 is SYDVKM in the germline V gene. The length of the CDR3 is 13 residues. V dropped 6 bases and J dropped 10 bases, with 13 bases sitting between them. Here the CDR3 reads CASRRGPNSPLHF. CDR3 nucleotides: TGTGCCAGCAGGCGAGGCCCCAACTCACCCCTCCACTTT.